The entry below describes one TCR beta chain. The sample belongs to a study of blood T cell repertoires in COVID-19. Repertoires were generated with immunoSEQ multiplex PCR, while TCRdb's copy carries only in-frame clones and drops some. The sample holds hundreds of thousands of clones, roughly 85% seen once. Specimen: PBMCs or T cells enriched from blood (not recorded which). The receptor was derived from a woman aged 50 to 65 who had recovered from COVID-19.

DNA for the CDR3: TGTGCCAGCAGCTTGGGCCGGGGGGGCGTAGAGACCCAGTACTTC. The encoded protein is CASSLGRGGVETQYF. The rearrangement links TRBV5-8 to TRBJ2-5, with 8 bases matching TRBD2. Germline V gene sequence: CDR1 SGHTS, CDR2 YDEGEE. V shed 0 bases, J shed 4 bases, and the junction held 5 bases outside the gene matches. CDR3 length: 15 amino acids.